Described below is a single T cell receptor (beta chain) sequence and its context. Its antigen is as yet unknown. This specimen comes from a study of pediatric ulcerative colitis. Findings and caveats of the study: Blood-rectal clonal overlap within each person was significantly higher in ulcerative colitis patients than controls. Clonal expansions reduced rectal repertoire diversity in acute severe colitis. Repertoires came from total lymphocyte DNA, not specific subsets.

TCRdb keeps only in-frame clones here, not all; method: immunoSEQ multiplex PCR. This table holds some 10,000 clones, around four fifths found once. V shed 4 bases and J shed 1 base, with 15 bases lying between them. The CDR3 has 16 residues. Germline V gene data show CDR1 as SGDLS and CDR2 as YYNGEE. During colonoscopy, one to two rectal pinch biopsies were collected. The sequence derives from a girl between 5 and 17 years old who was a control in a study of pediatric ulcerative colitis. The sequenced sample was gut tissue. The chain recombines TRBV9 with TRBJ2-1, with D tentatively TRBD2 (5 bases). CDR3 protein: CASSPQRFPSYNEQFF. The CDR3 nucleotides are TGTGCCAGCAGCCCTCAGCGGTTCCCATCCTACAATGAGCAGTTCTTC.